One sample yielded the 12 T cell receptor beta chains listed below, sequenced in a study of shared clonotypes between healthy human individuals. Some clones are missing from TCRdb's copy, which holds only in-frame ones; the method was immunoSEQ multiplex PCR. Among 600,000 to 750,000 clones listed, around 72% were seen once. The sample consisted of memory CD4+ T cells sorted from blood. Sample subset: CD45RA-negative fraction. The receptor set was obtained from a woman aged 25 to 39 in good health.

A remark on this clone: With a much larger clone just one base away, this may be a read error. The sample contains more than one DNA sequence encoding this CDR3. V and J are TRBV5-1 and TRBJ2-1; D is undetermined. V lost 3 bases and J 0 bases, leaving 10 bases between the germline ends. The CDR3 is 15 residues long. Germline lookup yields CDR1 SGHRS and CDR2 YFSETQ. In DNA, the CDR3 is TGCGCCAGCAGCTCGGATTCCAGCTCCTACAATGAGCAGTTCTTC. Protein sequence: CASSSDSSSYNEQFF.

The rearrangement links TRBV5-8 to TRBJ2-1; D unresolved. The germline V gene encodes CDR1 SGHTS and CDR2 YDEGEE. V was cut by 0 bases and J by 0 bases, with 7 bases left in between. The CDR3 covers 15 residues. CDR3 DNA: TGTGCCAGCAGCTTGGGACGGTACTCCTACAATGAGCAGTTCTTC. This translates into CASSLGRYSYNEQFF.

This chain joins TRBV4-1 and TRBJ1-1; a possible D gene is TRBD1 (6 bases). Trimming removed 2 bases at V and 9 bases at J, with 19 bases between. In germline, CDR1 is MGHRA, CDR2 YSYEKL. CDR3 size: 15 residues. The CDR3 spells CASSQRTATLGKAFF. Here the CDR3 DNA reads TGCGCCAGCAGCCAAAGGACAGCAACACTGGGAAAAGCTTTCTTT.

The genes are TRBV27 and TRBJ1-2; 7 nucleotides line up with TRBD1. The CDR3 has 14 residues. After removal of 1 base from V and 4 bases from J, the junction contained 3 bases not matched to a gene. Germline lookup yields CDR1 MNHEY and CDR2 SMNVEV (reference sequence). CDR3 nucleotide sequence: TGTGCCAGCAGTTTATTGTCAGGGGGCTATGGCTACACCTTC. The encoded protein is CASSLLSGGYGYTF.

This clone was counted between two and nine times. Its ends do not fully match the called genes, so a read error is possible. The chain links TRBV6-1 to TRBJ2-1; 8 bases align to TRBD2. The CDR3 spans 10 residues. In germline, CDR1 is MNHNS, CDR2 SASEGT. The CDR3 protein is CGSGGDEQFF. The CDR3 DNA follows: TGTGGCAGCGGGGGCGATGAGCAGTTCTTC.

The rearrangement joins TRBV6-6 to TRBJ2-2; perhaps D is TRBD1 or TRBD2 (5 bases each). Germline lookup yields CDR1 MNHNY and CDR2 SVGAGI (reference sequence). The CDR3 consists of 14 residues. V lost 6 bases and J 2 bases, leaving 10 bases between the germline ends. The CDR3 DNA is TGTGCCAGCAGCCCGGGGCTAAACACCGGGGAGCTGTTTTTT. Translation gives CASSPGLNTGELFF.

As regards this clone: Other DNA sequences in the same sample also yield this CDR3. The chain joins TRBV18 to TRBJ2-3; D uncertain. Trimming took 3 bases from V and 5 from J, leaving 9 bases between them. The CDR3 runs 13 residues. Germline V gene sequence: CDR1 KGHSH, CDR2 LQKENI. The CDR3 spells CASSPPQQDTQYF. In nucleotides, the CDR3 is TGTGCCAGCTCACCGCCACAACAAGATACGCAGTATTTT.

V usage is TRBV10-2 and J usage is TRBJ1-2, with D perhaps TRBD1 (5 bases). CDR3 length: 13 residues. V lost 4 bases, J lost 8 bases, and 14 bases lay in between. The V gene's germline CDR1 is WSHSY and CDR2 SAAADI. CDR3 DNA sequence: TGCGCCAGCAGTGTTGACAGCGGCGGAGGCTACACCTTC. Translation: CASSVDSGGGYTF.

CDR3 sequence: CASMQLGLAQPNEQFF. The CDR3 bases are TGTGCCAGCATGCAATTGGGACTAGCCCAACCCAATGAGCAGTTCTTC. The V and J genes are TRBV7-8 and TRBJ2-1; 9 bases align to TRBD2. The CDR3 is 16 amino acids. Germline lookup yields CDR1 SGHVS and CDR2 FQNEAQ. After removal of 7 bases from V and 6 bases from J, the junction contained 13 bases not matched to a gene.

This clone occurred many times. This sequence joins TRBV4-1 and TRBJ1-2; no reliable D call. V lost 4 bases and J 0 bases, leaving 15 bases between the germline ends. The CDR3 loop spans 16 amino acids. The germline CDR1 and CDR2 sequences are MGHRA and YSYEKL. Here the CDR3 reads CASSPFKGGANYGYTF. The CDR3 nucleotides read TGCGCCAGCAGCCCTTTCAAGGGAGGAGCTAACTATGGCTACACCTTC.

The chain employs TRBV15 and TRBJ2-7; perhaps TRBD2 as D (5 bases). The germline CDR1 and CDR2 sequences are LNHNV and YYDKDF (reference sequence). The CDR3 runs 12 residues. V was shortened by 11 bases and J by 2 bases, with 13 bases between the two germline ends. CDR3 sequence: CAPQRTAYEQYF. The DNA for the CDR3 is TGTGCCCCCCAGCGGACTGCCTACGAGCAGTACTTC.

With regard to this clone: The sample contains more than one DNA sequence encoding this CDR3. V gene TRBV5-1 combines with J gene TRBJ1-2; no firm D call. The CDR3 has 13 residues. CDR1 is SGHRS, CDR2 YFSETQ, per germline. Trimming removed 4 bases from V and 0 bases from J, with 7 bases in between. CDR3 coding DNA: TGCGCCAGCAGCCCGGCACCTAACTATGGCTACACCTTC. Translated, it gives CASSPAPNYGYTF.